This entry is about one T cell receptor beta chain. Its antigen is still unknown. No base-level quality is on record; no much larger clone is a single base apart. Genomic DNA was extracted from sorted cells for sequencing of the TCRbeta CDR3 region. The immunoSEQ Assay was used to sequence the TCRbeta CDR3 regions. Held by TCRdb, this immuneACCESS table contains in-frame sequences only and omits some clones. Under half of the omission traces to an unresolved V gene where checked; the cause of the rest is unknown. In this sample the table shows roughly 17,000 clones, 87% of which occur a single time. The ten largest make up 25% of the sample. The sample originates from a study of OX40 agonist ivuxolimab in advanced cancers. With regard to the full study: Ivuxolimab was an agonistic, fully human IgG2 monoclonal antibody directed against OX40 (CD134), a costimulatory receptor. Intravenous ivuxolimab was administered to patients every 2 weeks at six dose levels: 0.01, 0.1, 0.3, 1.5, 3 and 10 mg/kg. Of the 50 or so patients in dose escalation, some 20 had hepatocellular carcinoma, some 15 had melanoma, 9 had renal cell carcinoma and 9 had head and neck cancer. In the dose-escalation cohort, approximately 83% of patients were male, and the mean age was 60 years with a range of about 20 to 90. Patients were allowed to have had prior anti-PD-1, anti-PD-L1 or anti-CTLA-4 therapy, and approximately 40% of the dose-escalation patients had been treated with checkpoint inhibitors. Three dose-escalation patients achieved partial responses, one with hepatocellular carcinoma and two with cutaneous melanoma. The point of sequencing TCRbeta in the periphery was to test whether ivuxolimab changed TCR sequence diversity and drove clonal T-cell expansion. The paper covers the monotherapy dose-escalation part of the phase I ivuxolimab trial, which included N of about 56 patients. Overall study outcomes, separate from this receptor: At doses of 0.1 to 3.0 mg/kg, clonal expansion of both CD4+ and CD8+ T cells in blood was seen between baseline and week 6. Low levels of normalized T-cell clonal expansion were also seen in some patients who did not respond. In the 0.1-3.0 mg/kg groups, partial responders were among the patients with the lowest normalized peripheral clonal expansion, particularly in CD8+ T cells. After ivuxolimab, more expanded clones were found on average in CD8+ T cells than in CD4+ T cells. Which antigens the clonally expanded peripheral T cells were specific for was not determined.

The trial excluded patients who had a history of autoimmune disease or who were on systemic immunosuppression. Peripheral blood for TCR sequencing was collected from all dose cohorts at baseline, on cycle 4 day 1, and on cycle 7 day 1. The samples were taken from a phase I, first-in-human, multicenter, open-label dose-escalation trial of ivuxolimab. Adults with locally advanced or metastatic melanoma, renal cell, hepatocellular, or head and neck squamous cell carcinoma were enrolled in the trial. CD4+ and CD8+ T cells were sorted separately from peripheral blood before TCR sequencing. Sequences SEHNR (CDR1) and FQNEAQ (CDR2) are obtained from the germline V gene (reference sequence). Reading from cysteine to phenylalanine, the CDR3 counts 17 amino acids. The kept DNA is CDR3 alone, 51 bases in frame from the first base. Clipping removes 2 bases from V and 1 base from J, with 6 as the unmatched junction base count.

This sequence originates from an adult with an advanced solid tumor such as melanoma, head and neck, liver or kidney cancer. Recombination linked TRBV7-9 to TRBJ2-2, and TRBD1 aligns with 8 junction nucleotides. This material consisted of CD4+ or CD8+ T cells sorted from blood, taken in a trial of the OX40 agonist ivuxolimab. The CDR3 loop reads CASSLFFDRGNTGELFF. The DNA sequence reads TGTGCCAGCAGCTTATTTTTCGACAGGGGGAACACCGGGGAGCTGTTTTTT.